This T cell receptor (beta chain) was sequenced in a study of T-cell memory formation after mild COVID-19. Of note for this clonotype: Its specificity is not known.

V gave up 4 bases and J gave up 1 base, with 10 bases separating them. CDR1 and CDR2 (germline): MNHEY, SMNVEV (reference sequence). This CDR3 has 14 residues. General study findings and limits: Day 15 to 85 contracting clones showed balanced CD4/CD8; later expanders leaned CD4+.

From 5'RACE with constant-segment primers came TCR alpha and TCR beta cDNA libraries that carried sample barcodes and UMIs. TCRdb fed the 5' RACE reads into MiXCR, producing one record per CDR3 protein. The table records about 430,000 distinct CDR3 sequences, approximately 25% of them present only once. The TCR was taken from an adult woman who had mild COVID-19 (a few samples of this study predate the infection). Cell type and time point are not known. The chain joins TRBV27 to TRBJ1-2; D gene ambiguous. Sequencing was done on a sample of PBMCs or a T cell subset sorted from them (not recorded which). The CDR3 DNA follows: TGTGCCAGCAGTTCCCAGAGCAGTAACTATGGCTACACCTTC. The encoded protein is CASSSQSSNYGYTF.